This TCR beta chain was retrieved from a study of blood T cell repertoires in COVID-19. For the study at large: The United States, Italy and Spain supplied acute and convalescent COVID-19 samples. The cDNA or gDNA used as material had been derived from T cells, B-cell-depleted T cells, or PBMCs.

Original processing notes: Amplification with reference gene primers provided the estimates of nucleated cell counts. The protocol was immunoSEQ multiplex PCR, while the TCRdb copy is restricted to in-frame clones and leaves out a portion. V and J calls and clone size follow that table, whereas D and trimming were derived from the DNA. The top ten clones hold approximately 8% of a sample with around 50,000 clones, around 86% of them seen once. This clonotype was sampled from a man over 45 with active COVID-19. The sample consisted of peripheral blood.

CDR3 nucleotide sequence: TGTGCCACCAGTGCCAGCGAAAGCTCCTACGAGCAGTACTTC. The encoded protein is CATSASESSYEQYF. The chain carries TRBV24-1 and TRBJ2-7; no reliable D call. The length of the CDR3 is 14 residues. Per germline, CDR1 KGHDR and CDR2 SFDVKD. Trimming shortened V by 5 bases and J by 0 bases, and 10 bases separated the two germline ends.